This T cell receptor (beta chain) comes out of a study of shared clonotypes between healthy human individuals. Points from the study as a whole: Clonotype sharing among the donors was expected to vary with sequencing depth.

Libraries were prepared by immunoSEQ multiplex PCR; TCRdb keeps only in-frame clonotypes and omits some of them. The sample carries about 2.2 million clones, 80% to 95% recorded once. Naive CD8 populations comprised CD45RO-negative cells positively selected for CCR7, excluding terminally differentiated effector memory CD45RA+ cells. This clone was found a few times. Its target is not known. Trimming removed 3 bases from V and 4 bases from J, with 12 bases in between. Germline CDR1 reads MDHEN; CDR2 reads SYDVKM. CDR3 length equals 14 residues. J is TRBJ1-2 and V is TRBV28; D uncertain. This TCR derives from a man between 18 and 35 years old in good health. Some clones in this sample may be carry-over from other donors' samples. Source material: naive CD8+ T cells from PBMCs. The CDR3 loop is CASSLASRGYGYTF. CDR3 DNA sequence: TGTGCCAGCAGTTTGGCCTCCCGGGGCTATGGCTACACCTTC.